This TCR beta chain originates from a study of cytomegalovirus exposure and HLA in healthy donors. Method: immunoSEQ multiplex PCR; TCRdb's copy keeps in-frame clones and lacks some. The profile shows 120,000 to 150,000 clones, around 90% of them singletons. The CDR3 spans 14 residues. Looked up from germline, CDR1 is SNHLY and CDR2 is FYNNEI. V was pared by 3 bases and J by 3 bases, with 12 bases between. Among the 110 or so subjects of the validation cohort, separate from the roughly 700-subject first cohort, were the donors. Sequencing input: PBMCs. This receptor was identified in a woman aged 18-30 years in good health and CMV-seropositive. This chain uses TRBV2 with TRBJ2-7; tentative D call: TRBD1 (6 bases). CDR3: CASSDDRIRYEQYF. CDR3 bases: TGTGCCAGCAGTGATGACAGGATACGCTACGAGCAGTACTTC.